This T cell receptor (beta chain) came from a study of blood T cell repertoires in COVID-19. The CDR3 sequence is 13 residues long. Between the trimmed V and J ends, which lost 1 base and 3 bases, there was a span of 6 bases. In germline, CDR1 is LNHDA, CDR2 SQIVND (reference sequence). Cohort placement rested on clinical history that participants reported themselves. The repertoire was sequenced with immunoSEQ multiplex PCR; TCRdb's copy has only in-frame clones and lacks some. The table lists some 370,000 clones, roughly 87% of them singletons. Source material: PBMCs or T cells enriched from blood (not recorded which). The chain couples TRBV19 to TRBJ1-2, with D hard to call. The TCR comes from a woman aged 45-65 years who had recovered from COVID-19. The CDR3 loop is CASSIGADYGYTF. The CDR3 DNA reads TGTGCCAGTAGTATAGGAGCGGACTATGGCTACACCTTC.